This T cell receptor (beta chain) was captured by sequencing in a study of response to subunit inactivated influenza vaccine. Notes on the study in general: Few new T cells, the authors suggested, are recruited by each seasonal influenza vaccination.

About this clonotype itself: Its specificity is unknown.

TCRdb reprocessed the RT-PCR reads via MiXCR and lists one record per CDR3 protein. The sample records about 650,000 distinct CDR3 sequences, about 14% being singletons. Per the germline V gene, CDR1 is SQVTM and CDR2 is ANQGSEA. The CDR3 consists of 17 residues. Trimming cost V 5 bases and J 5 bases; bases outside gene matches: 17. Source: PBMCs from blood, taken 14 to 15 days before vaccination. The clonotype was recovered from a man aged 50-59 years who received an inactivated influenza vaccine. The chain combines TRBV29-1 with TRBJ2-2; 7 bases are a match to TRBD2. The CDR3 DNA sequence: TGCAGCGTTCTCTTGGGAGCTAGCGGTTTACGGACCGGGGAGCTGTTTTTT. Protein product: CSVLLGASGLRTGELFF.